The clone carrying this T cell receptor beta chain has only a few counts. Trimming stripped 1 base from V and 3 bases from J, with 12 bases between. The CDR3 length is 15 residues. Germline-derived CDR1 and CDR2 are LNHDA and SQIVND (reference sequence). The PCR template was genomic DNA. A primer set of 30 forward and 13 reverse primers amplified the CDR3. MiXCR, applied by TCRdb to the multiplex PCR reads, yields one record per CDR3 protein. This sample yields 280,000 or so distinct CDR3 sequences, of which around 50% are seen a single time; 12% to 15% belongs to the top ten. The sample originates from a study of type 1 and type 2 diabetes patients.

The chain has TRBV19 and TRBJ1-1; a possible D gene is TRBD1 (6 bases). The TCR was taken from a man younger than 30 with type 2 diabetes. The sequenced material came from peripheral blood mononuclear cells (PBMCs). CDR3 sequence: CASSIGGRGYTEAFF. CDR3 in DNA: TGTGCCAGTAGTATAGGGGGCAGGGGATACACTGAAGCTTTCTTT.